The T cell receptor beta chain described here comes from a study of PD-L1 blockade in urothelial cancer (dated by TCRdb to 2016 to 2017). Turning to the overall study: All patients started therapy in about 2014 and received atezolizumab 1,200 mg intravenously every 3 weeks. About 90% of the 29 patients were males with bladder-origin urothelial cancer, and 18 of 29 reported a prior smoking history. Patients had an ECOG performance status of 0 or 1 and had received between 0 and 3 prior chemotherapy regimens. Blood samples were analyzed 3 weeks after the start of treatment (second dose) and 6 weeks after the start of treatment. Blood samples gave median yields of about 140,000 T cells and tens of thousands of unique TCRs, along with a median clonality of 0.080. Somatic, immune and clinical correlates of response to PD-L1 blockade with atezolizumab in urothelial cancer were the focus of an exploratory multi-omic analysis. TCR sequencing covered pretreatment tumor samples and matched, serially collected peripheral blood taken before and after atezolizumab treatment. Durable clinical benefit meant progression-free survival longer than 6 months, and TCR features were also tested against progression-free and overall survival. In the same patients, pretreatment tumors underwent whole exome sequencing and RNA sequencing in addition to TCR sequencing. Durable clinical benefit was achieved by nine patients and was not achieved by 20 patients. Pretreatment blood TCR-seq was available for fewer than 30 patients, at least one posttreatment blood collection was obtained for around 25 patients, and tumor TCR-seq was available for around 25 patients. The full study reports these points: Improved progression-free and overall survival was found to be associated with pretreatment peripheral blood TCR clonality below the median. Patients with durable benefit showed greater expansion of tumor-associated TCR clones in peripheral blood 3 weeks after starting treatment (n ≈ 22, p = 0.022). Because the sample size was small (n ≈ 30) and many exploratory analyses were performed, the results are intended to be hypothesis-generating.

Synthetic TCR analog templates were spiked into each PCR to estimate absolute template abundance from read counts. The immunoSEQ assay used bias-controlled V and J gene primers to amplify TCRbeta CDR3 regions from genomic DNA. Sequencing of rearranged TCRbeta segments was performed at approximately 20X coverage. On the authors' methods: Sequencing errors were corrected by clustering and CDR3s were annotated against IMGT to assign V, D and J genes. Only productive TCRbeta rearrangements were used in downstream analyses, excluding out-of-frame or stop-codon sequences. Clonality was calculated as one minus the Shannon entropy normalized by the log of the number of unique productive sequences. Clones differing between time points or between blood and tumor were identified using Fisher's exact test with Benjamini-Hochberg correction, with an adjusted p below 0.01 applied as the threshold. What TCRdb holds here is the immuneACCESS table cut down to in-frame rearrangements. Part of the clones is not present; checked against another copy, under half of the missing clones reflect an unresolved V gene, and the others are unexplained. V and J calls and clone size are given by that table; D and trimming were obtained from the DNA. In all, the sample holds 70,000 to 90,000 clones, and more than 75% of those were seen once. The ten largest clonotypes hold more than 8% of the sample.

This clone was counted a single time. No cognate antigen has been identified for it. The record has no base qualities; no much larger clone is one base away. V was cut back by 0 bases and J by 4 bases, leaving a gap of 10 bases between them. CDR1 LGHNA and CDR2 YSLEER were looked up in the germline V gene. Taken from cysteine to phenylalanine, the CDR3 has 15 residues. CDR3 DNA only is kept here, 45 bases in frame from base 1. The cohort included some 30 patients with locally advanced or metastatic urothelial carcinoma who were treated at Memorial Sloan Kettering on a trial protocol. Peripheral blood mononuclear cells were collected pretreatment and during treatment, with between 1 and 8 total time points per patient. The Qiagen DNeasy Blood extraction kit was used to purify genomic DNA from total PBMCs and tumor samples. PBMCs were collected pretreatment and during treatment and were isolated and stored as previously described.

This sample comprised PBMCs, obtained around atezolizumab (anti-PD-L1) treatment. The sequence was obtained from a man aged 70 or older with urothelial cancer. The chain is made from TRBV4-3 and TRBJ2-1, with the D gene not clear enough to name. Read as DNA, the sequence is TGCGCCAGCAGCCAAGATTCCAGAGGTTACAATGAGCAGTTCTTC. Its protein product is CASSQDSRGYNEQFF.